The 10 T cell receptor beta chains reported below all come from one sample, sequenced in a study of blood T cells in healthy people across ages. A second PCR, run for about 6 to 11 cycles, used a sample-barcoded 5' primer plus a J-beta primer mix. TCRdb reprocessed the 5' RACE reads with MiXCR, giving one entry per CDR3 protein. The sample lists 730,000 or so distinct CDR3 sequences, over 40% occurring once. The sequencing sample was made of blood. The receptors shown here come from a man at least 80 years old in good health.

This chain links TRBV7-9 with TRBJ1-1; 7 nucleotides line up with TRBD1. V lost 4 bases and J lost 0; bases outside the gene matches: 8. The CDR3 extends over 16 amino acids. CDR1 is SEHNR and CDR2 is FQNEAQ in the germline V gene (reference sequence). CDR3 nucleotides: TGTGCCAGCAGCTCCGGACAGGTTGGGATGAACACTGAAGCTTTCTTT. It translates to CASSSGQVGMNTEAFF.

This clonotype was observed a few times. The V call is TRBV6-5, the J call TRBJ2-4; D is unclear. CDR3 size: 12 residues. CDR1 is MNHEY and CDR2 is SVGAGI in the germline V gene. V was shortened by 5 bases and J by 8 bases, with 10 bases between the two germline ends. In DNA, the CDR3 is TGTGCCAGCAGTGATACGGGTTACATTCAGTACTTC. Residues: CASSDTGYIQYF.

This clonotype was detected only a few times. The chain recombines TRBV7-8 with TRBJ2-7, with D perhaps TRBD1 or TRBD2 (5 bases each). Germline assignment: CDR1 SGHVS and CDR2 FQNEAQ. V lost 5 bases and J 1 base, leaving 18 bases between the germline ends. The CDR3 contains 16 residues. As DNA, the CDR3 is TGTGCCAGCAGCCCACCGGGACGGCCCAGTTCCTACGAGCAGTACTTC. Translating gives CASSPPGRPSSYEQYF.

This chain connects TRBV6-5 to TRBJ2-1; TRBD1 matches 7 bases. J lost 6 bases, V lost 5 bases, and 7 bases had no gene match. The CDR3 has 14 residues. The germline CDR1 and CDR2 sequences are MNHEY and SVGAGI. CDR3 loop: CASSHGTVSNEQFF. In DNA, the CDR3 is TGTGCCAGCAGTCACGGGACAGTATCCAATGAGCAGTTCTTC.

This clonotype was picked up one time. J is TRBJ2-3 and V is TRBV6-2 or TRBV6-3; 8 positions agree with TRBD2. Per the germline V gene, CDR1 is MNHEY and CDR2 is SVGEGT. The CDR3 contains 18 residues. V trimming: 0 bases; J trimming: 0 bases; junction bases outside the gene matches: 8. The CDR3 nucleotides read TGTGCCAGCAGTTACTCAGCGGGGGCCGATGCTAGCACAGATACGCAGTATTTT. It encodes CASSYSAGADASTDTQYF.

The DNA for the CDR3 is TGTGCCAGCAGTTACTTGGTTCAGAGGCTAGCGGGAGTTGCGTCCTACGAGCAGTACTTC. It translates to CASSYLVQRLAGVASYEQYF. The chain combines TRBV6-2 or TRBV6-3 with TRBJ2-7, with TRBD2 matching 10 bases. The CDR3 is 20 residues long. Germline V gene lookup returns CDR1 MNHEY and CDR2 SVGEGT. V shed 1 base, J shed 1 base, and the junction held 16 bases outside the gene matches.

This clonotype has a handful of counts. The CDR3 bases are TGCAGTGCCATTGCACCCGGGAAGAACACCGGGGAGCTGTTTTTT. This sequence encodes CSAIAPGKNTGELFF. This chain connects TRBV20-1 to TRBJ2-2, with TRBD2 as a possible D gene (5 bases). Trimming left V 6 bases short and J 1 base short, with 15 bases between. CDR3 length: 15 residues. CDR1 is DFQATT and CDR2 is SNEGSKA in the germline V gene (reference sequence).

As regards this clonotype: A much larger clonotype is one base distant, so this may be a read error. V is TRBV3-1 and J is TRBJ2-3; D is ambiguous. This CDR3 region has 12 residues. Germline V gene sequence: CDR1 LGHDT, CDR2 YNNKEL (reference sequence). The CDR3 DNA sequence: TGTGTCAGCAGCACCTCGGAGGATACGCAGTATTTT. Translation: CVSSTSEDTQYF.

This clonotype was recorded a few times. The chain recombines TRBV3-1 with TRBJ1-2, with 8 positions matching TRBD1. Per germline, CDR1 LGHDT and CDR2 YNNKEL (reference sequence). CDR3 length: 14 residues. Trimming at V came to 1 base and at J to 6 bases, leaving 4 bases not matched to a gene. The CDR3 is CASSQGAGGHGYTF. CDR3 sequence (DNA): TGTGCCAGCAGCCAAGGGGCAGGGGGCCATGGCTACACCTTC.

The V and J genes are TRBV7-9 and TRBJ2-2; D may match TRBD1 or TRBD2 (6 bases each). Trimming removed 3 bases from V and 3 bases from J, with 11 bases in between. Germline V gives CDR1 SEHNR, CDR2 FQNEAQ (reference sequence). The length of the CDR3 is 15 residues. DNA of the CDR3: TGTGCCAGCAGCTTCGGGGGCTCGTACACCGGGGAGCTGTTTTTT. This sequence encodes CASSFGGSYTGELFF.